Each of the 5 T cell receptor beta chains below was sequenced from the same sample in a study of cytomegalovirus exposure and HLA in healthy donors. Primers: 60 Vbeta forward and 13 Jbeta reverse. Sequencing used immunoSEQ multiplex PCR; TCRdb keeps in-frame clones, though not all of them. The sample includes about 150,000 clones, about 10% of them seen just once. Sequences were obtained from PBMCs. These receptors were collected from a man aged 50 to 59 in good health and CMV-seronegative.

This sequence joins TRBV5-1 and TRBJ2-6; a weak D match, TRBD2 (5 bases). From germline, CDR1 is SGHRS and CDR2 YFSETQ. The CDR3 spans 13 residues. The ends were cut back, 7 bases at V and 0 bases at J, with 5 bases in the middle. The CDR3 protein is CASRDSGANVLTF. CDR3 nucleotides: TGCGCCAGCCGGGACTCTGGGGCCAACGTCCTGACTTTC.

The chain has TRBV5-1 and TRBJ2-1, with 7 positions matching TRBD1. J was trimmed by 9 bases and V by 0 bases; bases with no gene match: 6. The CDR3 totals 14 residues. The germline V gene has CDR1 SGHRS and CDR2 YFSETQ. The CDR3 sequence: CASSLGQGFSEQFF. The CDR3 coding sequence is TGCGCCAGCAGCTTGGGACAGGGTTTTAGTGAGCAGTTCTTC.

The gene calls are TRBV25-1 and TRBJ2-7; possible D gene TRBD1, 6 bases. CDR3 length: 15 residues. V was trimmed by 2 bases and J by 3 bases, leaving 14 bases between them. Germline V CDR1 and CDR2: MGHDK, SYGVNS. The CDR3 DNA is TGTGCCAGCAGTGAACGTTCAACAGGGCTCTACGAGCAGTACTTC. Translated, it gives CASSERSTGLYEQYF.

The genes are TRBV7-8 and TRBJ1-1, with 9 nucleotides matching TRBD1. Trimming removed 5 bases from V and 2 bases from J; junction bases left unmatched: 6. The CDR3 loop spans 15 amino acids. The germline V gene has CDR1 SGHVS and CDR2 FQNEAQ. The CDR3 nucleotides are TGTGCCAGCAGCCAGGGGACAGGGAGAAACACTGAAGCTTTCTTT. It specifies CASSQGTGRNTEAFF.

The CDR3: CASSFRTKGEQYF. The CDR3 DNA is TGTGCCAGCAGTTTTAGGACTAAGGGCGAGCAGTACTTC. The chain has TRBV28 and TRBJ2-7, with D possibly being TRBD2 (6 bases). Trimming removed 3 bases from V and 6 bases from J, with 12 bases in between. The CDR3 contains 13 residues. Germline loops: CDR1 MDHEN, CDR2 SYDVKM.